This T cell receptor beta chain was captured in a study of blood T cells in healthy people across ages (dated by TCRdb to about 2015). For the study in its entirety: In model experiments, template switching captured about one uniquely barcoded TCR beta cDNA molecule for every two T cells. Two additional independent replicas of 1 million unique cDNA reads from the same blood draw were analyzed for two donors (one aged 18 to 29 and one aged 80 or older). The donors were divided into four age groups: young (average approximately 17 years), middle-aged (over 35), aged (about 62) and long-lived (around 87). The study measured age-related changes in TCR beta repertoire diversity using deep sequencing normalized with unique cDNA molecular identifiers. To avoid experimental bias, donors of different ages were randomly spread across the sequencing lanes.

What the study reported, not specific to this receptor: Donor CMV infection status was unknown, potentially confounding age-related changes in expanded clonotypes. Since profiling was done on bulk unsorted PBMCs, naive and antigen-experienced compartments could not be conclusively compared. Estimates of total diversity from one million sequenced T cells were regarded as lower bounds and underestimates. A strong correlation was found between observed TCR beta diversity and the percentage of naive T cells measured by flow cytometry. Compared with the aged group, more naive CD4+ T cells, fewer expanded clones and increased TCR diversity were shown by the long-lived group, suggesting age selection. As age increased, observed TCR beta diversity per million T cells dropped in a roughly linear way, and a significant reduction was already evident by age about 40.

V is reduced by 1 base and J by 2 bases, leaving a spacing of 8 bases between them. In the germline V gene, CDR1 corresponds to KGHSY and CDR2 to FQNENV. The CDR3 measures 14 amino acids from cysteine to phenylalanine. Solely the CDR3 DNA is kept, with 42 bases framed from the first base. The receptor library was made with 5' RACE. Sequencer: Illumina HiSeq 2500. A second PCR of about 7 to 12 cycles was performed with a sample-barcoded 5' primer and a J-beta primer mix. Each TCR beta cDNA molecule received a unique molecular identifier from a template-switch 5' adaptor carrying 12 random nucleotides. Each sample yielded at least 3 million CDR3-containing paired-end reads. All of the RNA was converted into first-strand cDNA using the Mint cDNA synthesis kit, with a TRBC-specific oligonucleotide serving as the primer. After uracil-DNA glycosylase treatment, a first 18-cycle PCR used universal primers M1SS and BC2_uni_R on all cDNA. The authors processed their data as follows. Each sample was normalized by randomly selecting 1 million high-quality reads, each carrying a distinct molecular identifier. Reads sharing molecular identifiers were discarded rather than binned into consensus sequences. MiTCR, run with a Q25 quality threshold and the strictest error-elimination algorithm, handled CDR3 identification, clonotype clustering and error correction. A nonparametric unseen species model using Euler transformation provided a lower-bound estimate of total TCR beta diversity. The raw public data were reprocessed by TCRdb itself: fastp quality trimming at Q25, MiXCR clonotype calling, in-frame beta chains only. For every CDR3 protein sequence, its rows merge into one entry that carries the most common genes and DNA. In this record, the V and J calls reflect TCRdb's handling and not the investigators' own analysis. This sample gives over a million distinct CDR3 sequences in total; 45% of them show up just once. The top ten hold 15% to 20% of the sample.

Systemically healthy Caucasian individuals from Russia, approximately 39 in total and aged about 6 to 100 years, were included as donors. Ten milliliters of peripheral blood were drawn from each donor into EDTA-treated Vacutainer tubes. Ficoll-Paque density-gradient centrifugation was used to isolate PBMCs, with at least 6.5 million obtained per sample. Trizol reagent was used to extract total RNA from the PBMCs, yielding at least 5.5 micrograms per sample. For every donor, flow cytometry on a PBMC aliquot measured the percentage of naive CD45RAhigh/CD27high T cells. The sample holds a few counts of this clonotype. The antigen it binds to is not known. Per-nucleotide qualities are absent, and no much larger clonotype sits a single base away.

Recombination connected TRBV16 to TRBJ2-5, with the D gene not confidently named. Sequenced material: blood. This sequence was found in a woman aged 60 to 75 in good health. The nucleotides read TGTGCCAGCAGCCAATTGGCAGGTCAAGAGACCCAGTACTTC. It specifies CASSQLAGQETQYF.